Sequencing of this T cell receptor beta chain was carried out in a study of T cells in Graves' hyperthyroidism and ophthalmopathy. Trimming pared 3 bases from V and 4 bases from J, leaving 7 bases between. Per the germline V gene, CDR1 is SGDLS and CDR2 is YYNGEE. The CDR3 is made up of 12 amino acids. RNA transcripts yielded amplified TCR beta CDR3 regions. A first-round RT-PCR of the TCR CDR3 used the HTBI primer set. MiXCR was run by TCRdb on the multiplex PCR reads, yielding one entry per CDR3 protein. The profile shows approximately 420,000 distinct CDR3 sequences, roughly 13% of them singletons.

The chain recombines TRBV9 with TRBJ1-2, with unresolved D. The sample consisted of blood. The receptor's source is a woman under 30 with Graves' hyperthyroidism. The CDR3 is CASSGGLYGYTF. Here the CDR3 DNA reads TGTGCCAGCAGCGGCGGGCTCTATGGCTACACCTTC.